Listed below are T cell receptor beta chains from one sample, sequenced in a study of blood T cell repertoires in COVID-19. Using immunoSEQ multiplex PCR, the repertoire was profiled, and TCRdb retains in-frame clones only, with some absent. The sample holds about 140,000 clones, 81% seen once. The sequenced sample was peripheral blood. These receptors were collected from a woman in her sixties with active or convalescent COVID-19. CDR3s include the opening cysteine and the closing phenylalanine or tryptophan. A D gene is named only where the DNA matches it firmly. Size tells how often a clone was seen (once, few, many) or the class of an expanded clone, and some rows leave it out.

D: .
V: TRBV29-1
J: TRBJ1-1
size: .
DNA: TGCAGCGTTGAAGAATCGTGGGGGAGGTTCACTGAAGCTTTCTTT
CDR3: CSVEESWGRFTEAFF

D: TRBD2
V: TRBV5-4
J: TRBJ2-7
size: once
DNA: TGTGCCAGCAGCTTGGGACTAGCGGGAGTATGGTCCTACGAGCAGTACTTC
CDR3: CASSLGLAGVWSYEQYF

D: .
V: TRBV27
J: TRBJ2-1
size: .
DNA: TGTGCCAGCAGTTTTTCCGCCCGAGGGTCCTACAATGAGCAGTTCTTC
CDR3: CASSFSARGSYNEQFF

D: TRBD2
V: TRBV9
J: TRBJ2-7
size: few
DNA: TGTGCCAGCAGCGTAGGAAGGACTAGTATCCACGAGCAGTACTTC
CDR3: CASSVGRTSIHEQYF

D: .
V: TRBV24-1
J: TRBJ1-5
size: once
DNA: TGTGCCACCAGTGATCACCGAGGGAATCCTAGCAATCAGCCCCAGCATTTT
CDR3: CATSDHRGNPSNQPQHF

D: .
V: TRBV5-1
J: TRBJ1-1
size: .
DNA: TGCGCCAGCAGCGTCGACATTAACACTGAAGCTTTCTTT
CDR3: CASSVDINTEAFF

D: TRBD1
V: TRBV28
J: TRBJ1-5
size: many
DNA: TGTGCCAGCAGTTTGGGACAGGGTTATCAGCCCCAGCATTTT
CDR3: CASSLGQGYQPQHF

D: TRBD1
V: TRBV6-5
J: TRBJ1-4
size: .
DNA: TGTGCCAGCAGTTCGACAGGGGGAGCTGAAAAACTGTTTTTT
CDR3: CASSSTGGAEKLFF

D: .
V: TRBV9
J: TRBJ1-5
size: .
DNA: TGTGCCAGCAGCGTCGAAGGGGGTAGCAATCAGCCCCAGCATTTT
CDR3: CASSVEGGSNQPQHF

D: .
V: TRBV28
J: TRBJ2-7
size: .
DNA: TGTGCCAGCAGTCCAGGGTCAAACCAAGCATACGAGCAGTACTTC
CDR3: CASSPGSNQAYEQYF

D: .
V: TRBV28
J: TRBJ1-2
size: .
DNA: TGTGCCAGCAGTTTGGAGGGCGTTTTCTATGGCTACACCTTC
CDR3: CASSLEGVFYGYTF

D: .
V: TRBV20-1
J: TRBJ2-7
size: .
DNA: TGCAGTGCTAGTTTTACTCCTCCGCGGGGCGAGCAGTACTTC
CDR3: CSASFTPPRGEQYF

D: .
V: TRBV2
J: TRBJ2-7
size: few
DNA: TGTGCCAGCAGCAGGGGTCCCCTCTACGAGCAGTACTTC
CDR3: CASSRGPLYEQYF

D: .
V: TRBV12-3/TRBV12-4
J: TRBJ1-1
size: .
DNA: TGTGCCAGCAGTTTGGGGGGAGCTTTCTTT
CDR3: CASSLGGAFF

D: TRBD1
V: TRBV28
J: TRBJ1-1
size: .
DNA: TGTGCCAGCAGTTGGACAGGGGCCGCTGAAGCTTTCTTT
CDR3: CASSWTGAAEAFF

D: TRBD1
V: TRBV5-1
J: TRBJ1-6
size: .
DNA: TGCGCCAGCAGCTTACAGGGGATGAATTCACCCCTCCACTTT
CDR3: CASSLQGMNSPLHF

D: .
V: TRBV9
J: TRBJ2-2
size: .
DNA: TGTGCCAGCAGCGTAGCTTTCACAGGGAACACCGGGGAGCTGTTTTTT
CDR3: CASSVAFTGNTGELFF

D: .
V: TRBV2
J: TRBJ1-1
size: .
DNA: TGTGCCAGCAGTGAACTCCGACAGAATGAAGCTTTCTTT
CDR3: CASSELRQNEAFF

D: .
V: TRBV6-4
J: TRBJ2-2
size: .
DNA: TGTGCCAGCAGTGACTCTAGGGGCGGGGAGCTGTTTTTT
CDR3: CASSDSRGGELFF

D: .
V: TRBV7-9
J: TRBJ2-1
size: once
DNA: TGTGCCAGCAGCTTAGTCGGCCACACTAACAATGAGCAGTTCTTC
CDR3: CASSLVGHTNNEQFF

D: TRBD1
V: TRBV19
J: TRBJ2-3
size: once
DNA: TGTGCCAGTGGCCGGGACAGGGCAACAGATACGCAGTATTTT
CDR3: CASGRDRATDTQYF

D: TRBD1
V: TRBV28
J: TRBJ1-3
size: .
DNA: TGTGCCAGCAGTATCCCGGGACAGGGCTCTGGAAACACCATATATTTT
CDR3: CASSIPGQGSGNTIYF

D: .
V: TRBV28
J: TRBJ1-1
size: many
DNA: TGTGCCAGCAGTTTATTTGGGACATTCATGAACACTGAAGCTTTCTTT
CDR3: CASSLFGTFMNTEAFF

D: TRBD2
V: TRBV4-3
J: TRBJ2-5
size: .
DNA: TGCGCCAGCAGCCAAGGGAAGACGGGGGGACTAGCGGGAGGGGAGACCCAGTACTTC
CDR3: CASSQGKTGGLAGGETQYF

D: .
V: TRBV5-1
J: TRBJ1-1
size: .
DNA: TGCGCCAGCAGCTTGGGCGCGGCGAACACTGAAGCTTTCTTT
CDR3: CASSLGAANTEAFF

D: TRBD1
V: TRBV5-1
J: TRBJ1-5
size: .
DNA: TGCGCCAGCAGCCCGATGACAGGGGGTAATCAGCCCCAGCATTTT
CDR3: CASSPMTGGNQPQHF

D: .
V: TRBV19
J: TRBJ1-5
size: .
DNA: TGTGCCAGTAGCGGTAGCAATCAGCCCCAGCATTTT
CDR3: CASSGSNQPQHF

D: TRBD1
V: TRBV2
J: TRBJ1-5
size: many
DNA: TGTGCCAGCACCGGACAGGGGGGTCGTAGCAATCAGCCCCAGCATTTT
CDR3: CASTGQGGRSNQPQHF

D: .
V: TRBV11-2
J: TRBJ2-1
size: .
DNA: TGTGCCAGCAGCTTAAAGAGCTCCTACAATGAGCAGTTCTTC
CDR3: CASSLKSSYNEQFF

D: .
V: TRBV3-1/TRBV3-2
J: TRBJ1-2
size: .
DNA: TGTGCCAGCAGCCAAGGCCCAGGGGAAGGTGGCTACACCTTC
CDR3: CASSQGPGEGGYTF

D: TRBD1
V: TRBV2
J: TRBJ2-7
size: .
DNA: TGTGCCAGCAGTGTGAATTGGACAGGGGAATACGAGCAGTACTTC
CDR3: CASSVNWTGEYEQYF

D: .
V: TRBV6-2/TRBV6-3
J: TRBJ2-1
size: .
DNA: TGTGCCAGCAGTTTCGGCGGGACCATCAATGAGCAGTTCTTC
CDR3: CASSFGGTINEQFF

D: TRBD1
V: TRBV6-5
J: TRBJ1-2
size: .
DNA: TGTGCCAGCAGTTACTCACCGCAGGGGGGCAACTATGGCTACACCTTC
CDR3: CASSYSPQGGNYGYTF

D: TRBD1
V: TRBV5-1
J: TRBJ2-5
size: .
DNA: TGCGCCAGCACCCCCTCAATAGGGACAGGAAGGGAGACCCAGTACTTC
CDR3: CASTPSIGTGRETQYF

D: TRBD1
V: TRBV3-1/TRBV3-2
J: TRBJ1-2
size: .
DNA: TGTGCCAGCAGCGGGACAGGCCGCGGCTACACCTTC
CDR3: CASSGTGRGYTF

D: TRBD1
V: TRBV28
J: TRBJ1-3
size: .
DNA: TGTGCCAGCAGTTTATGGGGACAGGGGAATGGAAACACCATATATTTT
CDR3: CASSLWGQGNGNTIYF

D: .
V: TRBV3-1/TRBV3-2
J: TRBJ2-3
size: .
DNA: TGTGCCAGCAGCCCCCGGATAGCAGCCACAGATACGCAGTATTTT
CDR3: CASSPRIAATDTQYF

D: .
V: TRBV10-2
J: TRBJ1-1
size: .
DNA: TGCGCCAGCAGGGCCGCGGGGTCTGGGGTCACTGAAGCTTTCTTT
CDR3: CASRAAGSGVTEAFF

D: .
V: TRBV28
J: TRBJ2-3
size: .
DNA: TGTGCCAGCAGTTTAGTTCAGGGGTTTCGCACAGATACGCAGTATTTT
CDR3: CASSLVQGFRTDTQYF

D: .
V: TRBV7-7
J: TRBJ2-6
size: once
DNA: TGTGCCAGCAGCCCGGAGCTAGGGGCTAGTTCTGGGGCCAACGTCCTGACTTTC
CDR3: CASSPELGASSGANVLTF

D: TRBD1
V: TRBV24-1
J: TRBJ2-1
size: .
DNA: TGTGCCACCAGCCAATACAGGGGGGTCAAAAACAATGAGCAGTTCTTC
CDR3: CATSQYRGVKNNEQFF

D: TRBD1
V: TRBV27
J: TRBJ2-1
size: .
DNA: TGTGCCAGCAGTGGGACAGGGAACCTTCTACTTGAGCAGTTCTTC
CDR3: CASSGTGNLLLEQFF

D: .
V: TRBV5-4
J: TRBJ2-7
size: once
DNA: TGTGCCAGCAGCTTTTTTGGGGGCCACGAGCAGTACTTC
CDR3: CASSFFGGHEQYF

D: .
V: TRBV19
J: TRBJ2-5
size: once
DNA: TGTGCCAGTAGTATAATCAGCGGGCGTTACCAAGAGACCCAGTACTTC
CDR3: CASSIISGRYQETQYF

D: .
V: TRBV10-3
J: TRBJ1-5
size: .
DNA: TGTGCCATCAGTGCGCCGGAGAGCCAGCCCCAGCATTTT
CDR3: CAISAPESQPQHF

D: .
V: TRBV24-1
J: TRBJ2-7
size: .
DNA: TGTGCCACCAGTGACAGGACAGTTAAGGAGCAGTACTTC
CDR3: CATSDRTVKEQYF

D: .
V: TRBV2
J: TRBJ2-5
size: once
DNA: TGTGCCAGCAGGAAGGGACTCCAAGAGACCCAGTACTTC
CDR3: CASRKGLQETQYF

D: .
V: TRBV6-2/TRBV6-3
J: TRBJ2-7
size: .
DNA: TGTGCCAGCACCCCAGGGGCCTCCTACGAGCAGTACTTC
CDR3: CASTPGASYEQYF